A selection of T cell receptor beta chains follows, all from one sample in a study of blood T cells in healthy people across ages. MiXCR, applied by TCRdb to the 5' RACE reads, yields one record per CDR3 protein. In the table there are over 950,000 distinct CDR3 sequences, less than 45% of which are singletons. Sequenced sample: blood. Every receptor here comes from a man between 18 and 35 years old in good health. Both conserved end residues are trimmed from each CDR3. Fields, in order: J gene, V gene, CDR3 protein.

>TRBJ1-1|TRBV6-5
ASSYGTQSF
>TRBJ1-6|TRBV4-3
ASSQDRGTGRSPLH
>TRBJ2-1|TRBV5-1
ASSLGRDRVDNEQF
>TRBJ1-2|TRBV28
ASSLSQIYGGYT
>TRBJ2-5|TRBV28
ASRSQEETQY
>TRBJ2-7|TRBV20-1
SARDMGSSYEQY
>TRBJ1-2|TRBV11-2
ASSPRDRGLTRDGYT
>TRBJ1-2|TRBV29-1
SVGRDRELYGYT
>TRBJ2-5|TRBV6-1
ASMDHRETQY
>TRBJ2-1|TRBV7-3
ASSLNGGLPKMF
>TRBJ1-2|TRBV3-1
ASSQVVRRNSNYGYT
>TRBJ1-1|TRBV10-3
AISADRPTEAF
>TRBJ2-5|TRBV20-1
SARALANYQETQY
>TRBJ2-1|TRBV19
ASKKQTGYNEQF
>TRBJ2-7|TRBV14
ASTTDPRKYNEQY
>TRBJ1-1|TRBV4-1
ASSQDRATDEAF